Reported below is one T cell receptor (beta chain). The germline V gene encodes CDR1 MDHEN and CDR2 SYDVKM. With 3 bases removed from V and 6 bases from J, the gap between germline ends came to 18 bases. The CDR3 runs 16 residues. Produced via immunoSEQ multiplex PCR; TCRdb's table is partial and in-frame only. In the table there are roughly 180,000 clones, roughly 82% of which are singletons. This record comes from a study of blood T cell repertoires in COVID-19. Resolution of symptoms, clearance, or two negative PCRs was present in recovered Cohort 3 donors. The sample was PBMCs or T cells enriched from blood (not recorded which). The sequence was collected from a woman aged 25-40 years who had recovered from COVID-19. The chain carries TRBV28 and TRBJ2-1; tentative D call: TRBD1 (6 bases). CDR3 loop: CASSFGAHGGPNEQFF. The DNA of the CDR3 is TGTGCCAGCAGTTTTGGGGCGCATGGGGGCCCCAATGAGCAGTTCTTC.